Sequencing of this T cell receptor (beta chain) was carried out in a study of T cells in Graves' hyperthyroidism and ophthalmopathy. This clonotype was recorded a few times. Its antigen remains unidentified. The length of the CDR3 is 12 residues. From germline, CDR1 is DFQATT and CDR2 SNEGSKA (reference sequence). RNA transcripts yielded amplified TCR beta CDR3 regions. The HTBI primer set drove a first-round RT-PCR of the TCR CDR3. TCRdb re-called the multiplex PCR reads with MiXCR, one entry per CDR3 protein. The data contain 660,000 or so distinct CDR3 sequences, less than 25% of them singletons. Study-level findings and limits: Most thyroid clonotypes expanded above 0.001 appeared in blood too. Ophthalmopathy was identified by the model a median around 6.3 months ahead of onset.

Sequencing input: blood. This sequence originates from a man younger than 40 with Graves' ophthalmopathy. The chain carries TRBV20-1 and TRBJ2-7; TRBD1 aligns across 7 bases. The CDR3, as DNA: TGCAGAGCCGGGACAGCCTCCTACGAGCAGTACTTC. Its protein is CRAGTASYEQYF.